This TCR beta chain was captured in a study of OX40 agonist ivuxolimab in advanced cancers. Study-wide background: People who had prior anti-PD-1, anti-PD-L1 or anti-CTLA-4 therapy could take part, and around 43% had some.

With regard to this clone: Its antigen is currently unknown.

This CDR3 is built from 13 residues. V lost 5 bases and J 5 bases, leaving 12 bases between the germline ends. CDR1 SGHTA and CDR2 FQGTGA come from the germline V gene. TCRdb keeps only in-frame clones here, not all; method: immunoSEQ multiplex PCR. Of about 100,000 clones listed, about 89% are singletons. Study-wide results and limits: Among the nonresponders, some also had low normalized T-cell clonal expansion. The CD4+ and CD8+ T cells in the blood had expanded clonally by week 6 at 0.1 to 3.0 mg/kg.

The J gene is TRBJ2-5, the V gene TRBV7-3; D might be TRBD1 (5 bases). The clonotype comes from an adult with an advanced solid tumor such as melanoma, head and neck, liver or kidney cancer. Here the sequenced sample was CD4+ or CD8+ T cells sorted from blood, taken in a trial of the OX40 agonist ivuxolimab. CDR3 DNA sequence: TGTGCCAGCAGCCAGGGATTGGGGGAGACCCAGTACTTC. It translates to CASSQGLGETQYF.